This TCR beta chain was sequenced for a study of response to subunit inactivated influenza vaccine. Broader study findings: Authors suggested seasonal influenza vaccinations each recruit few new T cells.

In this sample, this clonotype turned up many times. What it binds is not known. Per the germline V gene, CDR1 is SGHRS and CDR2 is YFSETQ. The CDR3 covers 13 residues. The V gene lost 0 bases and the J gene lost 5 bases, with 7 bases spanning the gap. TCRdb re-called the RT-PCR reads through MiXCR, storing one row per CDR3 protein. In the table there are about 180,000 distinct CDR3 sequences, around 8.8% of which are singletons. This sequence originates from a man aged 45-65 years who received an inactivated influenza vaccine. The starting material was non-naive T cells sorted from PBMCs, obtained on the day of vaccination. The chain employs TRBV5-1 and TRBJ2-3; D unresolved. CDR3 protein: CASSLAGEDTQYF. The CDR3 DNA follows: TGCGCCAGCAGCTTGGCGGGCGAAGATACGCAGTATTTT.